This T cell receptor (beta chain) was documented in a study of shared clonotypes between healthy human individuals. Overall study: Donor composition was a couple of women and a few men, aged 18 to 49. CD8 memory received one plate per donor, CD8 naive two, CD4 memory three and CD4 naive three.

Cells designated naive CD8 were CD45RO-negative and were positively selected for CCR7, with terminally differentiated effector memory CD45RA+ cells excluded. Comment on this clone: Its antigen is as yet unknown.

CDR3 length: 19 residues. CDR1 is MDHEN and CDR2 is SYDVKM in the germline V gene. The J segment lost 3 bases and the V segment lost 3 bases, leaving 12 bases of the junction unmatched. Regarding the study as a whole: Limitation of the genetic and exposure-history diversity represented came from the few donors. Non-shared clonotypes displayed generation probabilities falling below those of clonotypes present in all four donors.

The assay was immunoSEQ multiplex PCR, and TCRdb's table has in-frame clones only and misses some. Of about 2.1 million clones in the sample, approximately 92% were seen once. The clonotype was recovered from a man younger than 35 in good health. Some clones in this sample may be carry-over from other donors' samples. The sequencing sample was made of naive CD8+ T cells from PBMCs. The chain employs TRBV28 and TRBJ2-3, with 13 bases aligning to TRBD2. The CDR3 region is CASSLWADLLAGGTDTQYF. CDR3 DNA: TGTGCCAGCAGTTTGTGGGCCGACCTACTAGCGGGGGGGACAGATACGCAGTATTTT.